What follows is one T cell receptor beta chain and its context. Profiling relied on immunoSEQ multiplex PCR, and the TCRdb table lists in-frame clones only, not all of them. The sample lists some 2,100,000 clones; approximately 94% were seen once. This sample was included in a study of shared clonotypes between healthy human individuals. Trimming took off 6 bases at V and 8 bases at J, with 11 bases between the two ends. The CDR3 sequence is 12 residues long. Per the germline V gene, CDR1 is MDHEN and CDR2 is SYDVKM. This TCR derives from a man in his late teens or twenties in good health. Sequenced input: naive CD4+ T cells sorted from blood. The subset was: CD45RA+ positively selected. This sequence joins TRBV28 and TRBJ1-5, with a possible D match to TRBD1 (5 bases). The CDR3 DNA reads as TGTGCCAGCAGACTGGGACGAAAGCCCCAGCATTTT. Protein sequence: CASRLGRKPQHF.